Following are 20 T cell receptor beta chains from one sample sequenced in a study of blood T cell repertoires in COVID-19. Repertoires were generated with immunoSEQ multiplex PCR, while TCRdb's copy carries only in-frame clones and drops some. The data hold about 400,000 clones, with roughly 86% observed a single time. Sample: PBMCs or T cells enriched from blood (not recorded which). These receptors came from a woman in her thirties or forties with acute COVID-19.

V gene TRBV6-5 combines with J gene TRBJ1-4; 7 positions match TRBD1. Germline V CDR1 and CDR2: MNHEY, SVGAGI. J gave up 2 bases and V 7 bases, and 4 bases lay outside the gene matches. The length of the CDR3 is 14 residues. Written as DNA, the CDR3 is TGTGCCAGCAAGGGGACAGAGACTAATGAAAAACTGTTTTTT. Its protein product is CASKGTETNEKLFF.

This rearrangement joins TRBV9 to TRBJ1-1; weak D call: TRBD1 (6 bases). V lost 0 bases and J lost 6, with 18 bases in between. The CDR3 spans 16 residues. In germline, CDR1 is SGDLS, CDR2 YYNGEE. CDR3 sequence: CASSVGGRGSIAEAFF. CDR3 in DNA: TGTGCCAGCAGCGTAGGGGGCAGGGGATCCATCGCTGAAGCTTTCTTT.

The chain joins TRBV4-2 to TRBJ1-4; 9 bases are a match to TRBD1. This CDR3 is 16 amino acids long. Germline lookup yields CDR1 LGHNA and CDR2 YNFKEQ. Trimming took 4 bases from V and 5 from J; bases not matched to a gene: 8. The CDR3 loop reads CASSREQGASNEKLFF. In DNA form, the CDR3 reads TGTGCCAGCAGCCGCGAACAGGGGGCATCGAATGAAAAACTGTTTTTT.

The chain links TRBV2 to TRBJ2-6; D might be TRBD1 (5 bases). There are 16 residues in the CDR3. V lost 6 bases and J 2 bases, leaving 14 bases between the germline ends. Germline CDR1 is SNHLY and CDR2 is FYNNEI. The CDR3 nucleotides read TGTGCCAGCAGGGACGTAGGGGCTACTGGGGCCAACGTCCTGACTTTC. Translation: CASRDVGATGANVLTF.

A single count supports this clone. V and J are TRBV10-3 and TRBJ2-7, with TRBD1 matching over 7 bases. V was pared by 4 bases and J by 2 bases, with 8 bases of the junction left unmatched. The CDR3 has 15 residues. Germline CDR1 reads ENHRY; CDR2 reads SYGVKD. The DNA of the CDR3 is TGTGCCATCAGTGGTGAGGGGGCAGCGGCCTACGAGCAGTACTTC. Translation: CAISGEGAAAYEQYF.

The chain carries TRBV2 and TRBJ1-5; D gene ambiguous. The germline gives CDR1 SNHLY, CDR2 FYNNEI. The CDR3 consists of 13 residues. With 3 bases removed from V and 6 bases from J, the gap between germline ends came to 9 bases. The CDR3 here is CASSETRVQPQHF. DNA for the CDR3: TGTGCCAGCAGTGAGACGAGGGTTCAGCCCCAGCATTTT.

The genes are TRBV13 and TRBJ2-7; D may be TRBD2 (5 bases). Between the trimmed V and J ends, which lost 8 bases and 2 bases, there was a span of 22 bases. The CDR3 has 16 amino acids. CDR1 PRHDT and CDR2 FYEKMQ come from the germline V gene (reference sequence). CDR3 sequence (DNA): TGTGCCAGCGGCGCAGATCGAGGGTCTCCAACCTACGAGCAGTACTTC. This sequence encodes CASGADRGSPTYEQYF.

CDR3 bases: TGCGCCAGCAGCCGGGGGACTAGCGGGGAGGAGACCCAGTACTTC. Its protein is CASSRGTSGEETQYF. The chain links TRBV5-1 to TRBJ2-5; 13 bases fit TRBD2. The CDR3 loop spans 15 amino acids. V shed 4 bases, J shed 5 bases, and the junction held 5 bases outside the gene matches. The germline gives CDR1 SGHRS, CDR2 YFSETQ.

V gene TRBV7-2 combines with J gene TRBJ1-1; perhaps TRBD1 as D (6 bases). The CDR3 spans 14 residues. The V end lost 6 bases, the J end lost 4 bases, and 15 bases lay between the germline ends. Germline CDR1 reads SGHTA; CDR2 reads FQGNSA. The CDR3 reads CASRTTGIGTEAFF. The DNA of the CDR3 is TGTGCCAGCAGAACTACAGGGATCGGCACTGAAGCTTTCTTT.

The chain combines TRBV5-1 with TRBJ2-5; no definite D call. Germline V gene data show CDR1 as SGHRS and CDR2 as YFSETQ. This CDR3 spans 15 amino acids. V lost 0 bases to trimming and J lost 4 bases, with 13 bases between them. CDR3 bases: TGCGCCAGCAGCTTGGACGCAGGCCGTTCAGAGACCCAGTACTTC. Amino acid sequence: CASSLDAGRSETQYF.

The genes are TRBV15 and TRBJ1-3; D uncertain. The CDR3 has 15 residues. Trimming shortened V by 0 bases and J by 2 bases, and 8 bases separated the two germline ends. The germline CDR1 and CDR2 sequences are LNHNV and YYDKDF (reference sequence). Here the CDR3 reads CATSRDLGAGNTIYF. The CDR3 DNA reads as TGTGCCACCAGCAGAGACCTGGGAGCTGGAAACACCATATATTTT. The full variable domain, completed using reference TRBV15 and TRBJ1-3, is DAMVIQNPRYQVTQFGKPVTLSCSQTLNHNVMYWYQQKSSQAPKLLFHYYDKDFNNEADTPDNFQSRRPNTSFCFLDIRSPGLGDTAMYLCATSRDLGAGNTIYFGEGSWLTVV.

The chain joins TRBV5-1 to TRBJ2-1, with 8 bases matching TRBD2. Germline trimming cut 5 bases from V and 2 bases from J; bases unmatched to any gene: 3. Germline CDR1 is SGHRS and CDR2 is YFSETQ. This CDR3 has 14 residues. CDR3 nucleotide sequence: TGCGCCAGCAGTTCGGGGGGGCCCTACAATGAGCAGTTCTTC. Translated: CASSSGGPYNEQFF.

This clone was detected only a few times. V usage is TRBV7-2 and J usage is TRBJ2-2; 8 bases line up with TRBD2. Germline lookup yields CDR1 SGHTA and CDR2 FQGNSA. There are 16 residues in the CDR3. Trimming removed 5 bases from V and 7 bases from J; junction bases left unmatched: 12. This CDR3 reads CASSPFPGGQGGELFF. The CDR3 DNA is TGTGCCAGCAGCCCCTTCCCGGGGGGGCAGGGCGGGGAGCTGTTTTTT.

The rearrangement joins TRBV6-6 to TRBJ1-1; TRBD1 matches 7 bases. The germline V gene has CDR1 MNHNY and CDR2 SVGAGI (reference sequence). V lost 10 bases, J lost 8 bases, and 10 bases stayed unmatched. The CDR3 sequence is 12 residues long. CDR3 sequence: CATHHRGEEAFF. The CDR3 DNA reads as TGTGCCACCCACCACAGGGGAGAGGAAGCTTTCTTT.

The chain is built from TRBV5-1 and TRBJ1-6, with D unresolved. The V and J ends lost 2 bases and 3 bases respectively, with 12 bases between them. The CDR3 totals 16 residues. Germline loops: CDR1 SGHRS, CDR2 YFSETQ. The CDR3 spells CASSLDRPGYNSPLHF. The DNA for the CDR3 is TGCGCCAGCAGCTTAGATCGTCCAGGCTATAATTCACCCCTCCACTTT.

The V call is TRBV7-2, the J call TRBJ2-1; 12 nucleotides line up with TRBD2. CDR3 length: 16 amino acids. Unmatched junction bases numbered 4, after V lost 6 bases and J lost 1 base. CDR1 is SGHTA, CDR2 FQGNSA, per germline. The CDR3 DNA follows: TGTGCCAGCAGTCCTAGCGGGGGGGCGTCCTACAATGAGCAGTTCTTC. Translating it yields CASSPSGGASYNEQFF.

This rearrangement joins TRBV5-5 to TRBJ1-5, with D perhaps TRBD1 (5 bases). V was trimmed by 0 bases and J by 3 bases, leaving 13 bases between them. CDR1 and CDR2 (germline): SGHKS, YYEKEE (reference sequence). The CDR3 sequence is 16 residues long. Here the CDR3 reads CASSLGAGTFNQPQHF. CDR3 DNA sequence: TGTGCCAGCAGCTTGGGGGCGGGGACTTTCAATCAGCCCCAGCATTTT.

This clone turned up a few times. The chain recombines TRBV21-1 with TRBJ2-7; TRBD2 is taken as the D call from the table, unchecked against the DNA. TRBV21-1 is a known pseudogene. CDR3 size: 18 residues. The CDR3 reads CASSKRLTAGVFSYEQYF. CDR3 DNA sequence: TGTGCCAGCAGCAAACGGTTAACTGCGGGGGTTTTCTCCTACGAGCAGTACTTC.

The chain uses TRBV19 and TRBJ2-3; D gene unclear. CDR1 and CDR2 (germline): LNHDA, SQIVND (reference sequence). This CDR3 contains 14 residues. V gave up 6 bases and J gave up 4 bases, with 14 bases separating them. CDR3 residues: CASRAPAGPDTQYF. In nucleotides, the CDR3 is TGTGCCAGTAGGGCCCCCGCAGGCCCAGATACGCAGTATTTT.

CDR3 bases: TGTGCCTGGAGTGTACAGGGCCCCCTAAATTCACCCCTCCACTTT. It encodes CAWSVQGPLNSPLHF. The V and J genes are TRBV30 and TRBJ1-6, with a possible D match to TRBD1 (6 bases). Trimming took off 0 bases at V and 7 bases at J, with 13 bases between the two ends. The CDR3 is 15 residues long. The germline V gene has CDR1 GTSNPN and CDR2 SVGIG (reference sequence). Full variable domain (rest looked up from reference TRBV30 and TRBJ1-6): SQTIHQWPATLVQPVGSPLSLECTVEGTSNPNLYWYRQAAGRGLQLLFYSVGIGQISSEVPQNLSASRPQDRQFILSSKKLLLSDSGFYLCAWSVQGPLNSPLHFGNGTRLTVT.